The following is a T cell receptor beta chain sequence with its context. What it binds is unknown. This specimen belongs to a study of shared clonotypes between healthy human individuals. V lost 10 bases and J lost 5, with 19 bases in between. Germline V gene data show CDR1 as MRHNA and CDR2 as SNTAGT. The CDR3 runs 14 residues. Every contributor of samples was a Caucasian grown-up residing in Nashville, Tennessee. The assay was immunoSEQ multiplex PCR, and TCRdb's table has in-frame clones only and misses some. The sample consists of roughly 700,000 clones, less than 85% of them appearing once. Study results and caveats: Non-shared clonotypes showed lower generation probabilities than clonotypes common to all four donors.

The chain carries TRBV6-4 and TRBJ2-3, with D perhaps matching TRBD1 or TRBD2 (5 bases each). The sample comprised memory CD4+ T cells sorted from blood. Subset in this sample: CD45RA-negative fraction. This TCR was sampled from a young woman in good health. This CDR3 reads CAIAGQRRIDTQYF. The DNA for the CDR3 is TGTGCCATAGCAGGGCAGCGGCGGATAGATACGCAGTATTTT.